These 11 T cell receptor beta chains originate from one sample sequenced in a study of OX40 agonist ivuxolimab in advanced cancers. Data came from immunoSEQ multiplex PCR; TCRdb stores just in-frame clones and leaves some out. The sample consists of approximately 15,000 clones, roughly nine tenths of them appearing once. Material: CD4+ or CD8+ T cells sorted from blood, obtained in a trial of the OX40 agonist ivuxolimab. These receptors were taken from an adult with an advanced solid tumor such as melanoma, head and neck, liver or kidney cancer.

The chain carries TRBV30 and TRBJ2-3, with TRBD2 as a possible D gene (6 bases). The V end was cut by 0 bases, the J end by 6 bases, with 22 bases between. CDR1 and CDR2 (germline): GTSNPN, SVGIG (reference sequence). The CDR3 has 17 amino acids. The CDR3 loop reads CAWSVIPGLDRFDTQYF. The CDR3 DNA reads as TGTGCCTGGAGTGTAATCCCGGGACTGGATCGATTCGATACGCAGTATTTT.

The chain recombines TRBV6-1 with TRBJ1-5; maybe TRBD1 (5 bases). V was shortened by 0 bases and J by 2 bases, with 11 bases between the two germline ends. The CDR3 consists of 16 residues. Germline V gene data show CDR1 as MNHNS and CDR2 as SASEGT. Here the CDR3 reads CASSEARWGGNQPQHF. CDR3 nucleotides: TGTGCCAGCAGTGAAGCCCGCTGGGGCGGCAATCAGCCCCAGCATTTT.

The chain employs TRBV6-5 and TRBJ2-1; 10 nucleotides align to TRBD2. The CDR3 sequence is 15 residues long. The germline CDR1 and CDR2 sequences are MNHEY and SVGAGI. Trimming at V came to 4 bases and at J to 2 bases, leaving 2 bases not matched to a gene. The CDR3 region is CASSLAGGTYNEQFF. The CDR3 region has the DNA TGTGCCAGCAGTTTAGCGGGGGGCACCTACAATGAGCAGTTCTTC.

V and J are TRBV11-2 and TRBJ2-3; perhaps TRBD1 as D (5 bases). This CDR3 comprises 16 residues. The V and J ends lost 1 base and 11 bases respectively, with 22 bases between them. Germline loops: CDR1 SGHAT, CDR2 FQNNGV. CDR3 sequence reads: CASSLGSQGALKEQYF. CDR3 bases: TGTGCCAGCAGCTTAGGATCGCAGGGCGCCCTAAAAGAGCAGTATTTT.

This clone was detected once. The J gene is TRBJ2-1, the V gene TRBV9; D is unclear. V shed 4 bases and J shed 3 bases, with 8 bases lying between them. The CDR3 sequence is 13 residues long. Germline CDR1 SGDLS, CDR2 YYNGEE. CDR3 sequence: CASSYGRYNEQFF. CDR3 nucleotides: TGTGCCAGCAGCTACGGACGCTACAATGAGCAGTTCTTC.

The chain links TRBV9 to TRBJ2-5, with D possibly called TRBD1 or TRBD2 (5 bases each). This CDR3 region has 16 residues. Germline CDR1 reads SGDLS; CDR2 reads YYNGEE. The V end lost 4 bases, the J end lost 1 base, and 17 bases lay between the germline ends. The CDR3 DNA reads TGTGCCAGCAGCATCAATCCCCGGGACGGCCAAGAGACCCAGTACTTC. Its protein is CASSINPRDGQETQYF.

This chain connects TRBV5-1 to TRBJ2-3, with 7 bases identical to TRBD2. CDR3 size: 15 residues. CDR1 and CDR2 from the germline V gene are SGHRS and YFSETQ. V dropped 4 bases and J dropped 3; count of bases not matched to a gene: 8. The CDR3 here is CASSLLAGATDTQYF. In nucleotides, the CDR3 is TGCGCCAGCAGCCTACTTGCGGGAGCGACAGATACGCAGTATTTT. The full variable domain, its missing parts supplied by reference TRBV5-1 and TRBJ2-3, is KAGVTQTPRYLIKTRGQQVTLSCSPISGHRSVSWYQQTPGQGLQFLFEYFSETQRNKGNFPGRFSGRQFSNSRSEMNVSTLELGDSALYLCASSLLAGATDTQYFGPGTRLTVL.

The chain joins TRBV7-6 to TRBJ2-1, with 12 bases lining up with TRBD2. The CDR3 loop spans 17 amino acids. Losses at the gene ends were 3 bases for V and 12 bases for J; bases not matched to a gene: 15. CDR1 is SGHVS and CDR2 is FNYEAQ in the germline V gene. CDR3 residues: CASSFPPSSGRAPLQFF. Written as DNA, the CDR3 is TGTGCCAGCAGCTTTCCACCTTCTAGCGGGAGGGCCCCACTGCAGTTCTTC.

The rearrangement links TRBV30 to TRBJ2-7; TRBD1 matches at 9 bases. Germline-derived CDR1 and CDR2 are GTSNPN and SVGIG (reference sequence). The CDR3 length is 15 residues. V lost 3 bases and J lost 5; bases outside the gene matches: 11. The CDR3 sequence is CAWSVADRGVDEQYF. CDR3 sequence (DNA): TGTGCCTGGAGCGTCGCGGACAGGGGAGTGGACGAGCAGTACTTC.

This chain uses TRBV19 with TRBJ2-7, with D hard to call. The germline V gene has CDR1 LNHDA and CDR2 SQIVND (reference sequence). The CDR3 is 14 amino acids. The V and J ends lost 3 bases and 2 bases respectively, with 11 bases between them. The CDR3 is CASSIRFPPYEQYF. The CDR3 DNA reads TGTGCCAGTAGTATTCGGTTTCCTCCCTACGAGCAGTACTTC.

The V and J genes are TRBV25-1 and TRBJ1-5; no firm D call. The CDR3 is 12 amino acids. From germline, CDR1 is MGHDK and CDR2 SYGVNS. V dropped 1 base and J dropped 6 bases, with 4 bases sitting between them. The CDR3 sequence: CASSESSQPQHF. The CDR3 DNA reads as TGTGCCAGCAGTGAATCCAGTCAGCCCCAGCATTTT.